The rows below give T cell receptor beta chains drawn from one sample of a study of blood T cell repertoires in COVID-19. Some clones are missing from TCRdb's copy, which holds only in-frame ones; the method was immunoSEQ multiplex PCR. The table lists 130,000 to 150,000 clones, roughly 80% of them singletons. Sequencing was carried out using peripheral blood. The receptors here all came from a human donor with acute or convalescent COVID-19. The donor label of this sample is uncertain. Both conserved end residues are part of each CDR3. Fields, in order: CDR3 protein, CDR3 DNA, V gene, CDR3 length, clone size, D gene, J gene. D genes are given only for firm matches. Size is stated for part of the rows, as once, few or many counts, or as a class when the clone is expanded.

CDR3aa: CASSPKGPGELFF
CDR3nt: TGCGCCAGCAGCCCGAAGGGGCCCGGGGAGCTGTTTTTT
v_gene: TRBV10-2
len: 13
abundance: -
d_gene: -
j_gene: TRBJ2-2

CDR3aa: CASSPRQGSGYTF
CDR3nt: TGTGCCAGCTCACCAAGGCAGGGGAGCGGCTACACCTTC
v_gene: TRBV18
len: 13
abundance: once
d_gene: -
j_gene: TRBJ1-2

CDR3aa: CASSPSGNQPQHF
CDR3nt: TGTGCCAGCAGCCCTTCGGGCAATCAGCCCCAGCATTTT
v_gene: TRBV5-6
len: 13
abundance: -
d_gene: -
j_gene: TRBJ1-5

CDR3aa: CAISESGLATDTQYF
CDR3nt: TGTGCCATCAGTGAGTCGGGACTAGCGACAGATACGCAGTATTTT
v_gene: TRBV10-3
len: 15
abundance: -
d_gene: TRBD2
j_gene: TRBJ2-3

CDR3aa: CASSPQGRGANVLTF
CDR3nt: TGTGCCAGTAGTCCTCAGGGGCGCGGGGCCAACGTCCTGACTTTC
v_gene: TRBV19
len: 15
abundance: -
d_gene: -
j_gene: TRBJ2-6

CDR3aa: CASSRSGREYQPQHF
CDR3nt: TGTGCCAGCAGTCGATCGGGCAGGGAATATCAGCCCCAGCATTTT
v_gene: TRBV7-9
len: 15
abundance: -
d_gene: -
j_gene: TRBJ1-5

CDR3aa: CASSPGGANVLTF
CDR3nt: TGTGCCAGTAGCCCAGGGGGGGCCAACGTCCTGACTTTC
v_gene: TRBV19
len: 13
abundance: -
d_gene: -
j_gene: TRBJ2-6

CDR3aa: CASSPPGPGGSPLHF
CDR3nt: TGTGCCAGCAGCCCCCCAGGACCCGGGGGTTCACCCCTCCACTTT
v_gene: TRBV7-9
len: 15
abundance: -
d_gene: -
j_gene: TRBJ1-6

CDR3aa: CASSLSTEYGSEQYF
CDR3nt: TGTGCCAGCAGTTTATCGACCGAGTATGGGAGCGAGCAGTACTTC
v_gene: TRBV27
len: 15
abundance: -
d_gene: -
j_gene: TRBJ2-7

CDR3aa: CASSFINEKLFF
CDR3nt: TGTGCCAGCAGCTTCATCAATGAAAAACTGTTTTTT
v_gene: TRBV7-9
len: 12
abundance: -
d_gene: -
j_gene: TRBJ1-4

CDR3aa: CAWSVGRGQPQHF
CDR3nt: TGTGCCTGGAGTGTCGGCAGGGGCCAGCCCCAGCATTTT
v_gene: TRBV30
len: 13
abundance: -
d_gene: -
j_gene: TRBJ1-5

CDR3aa: CASSEGGDWAFF
CDR3nt: TGTGCCAGCAGTGAAGGGGGAGATTGGGCTTTCTTT
v_gene: TRBV2
len: 12
abundance: -
d_gene: -
j_gene: TRBJ1-1

CDR3aa: CATQLAGDDTQYF
CDR3nt: TGTGCCACCCAATTGGCAGGGGATGATACGCAGTATTTT
v_gene: TRBV15
len: 13
abundance: -
d_gene: -
j_gene: TRBJ2-3

CDR3aa: CASSPSDRLGYGYTF
CDR3nt: TGTGCCAGCAGCCCCTCGGACAGGTTGGGCTATGGCTACACCTTC
v_gene: TRBV7-9
len: 15
abundance: -
d_gene: TRBD1
j_gene: TRBJ1-2

CDR3aa: CASSYGAGTEAFF
CDR3nt: TGTGCCAGCAGTTACGGGGCGGGGACTGAAGCTTTCTTT
v_gene: TRBV7-9
len: 13
abundance: -
d_gene: -
j_gene: TRBJ1-1

CDR3aa: CASSLGQGARNTEAFF
CDR3nt: TGTGCCAGCAGTTTAGGACAGGGGGCGAGGAACACTGAAGCTTTCTTT
v_gene: TRBV6-6
len: 16
abundance: once
d_gene: TRBD1
j_gene: TRBJ1-1

CDR3aa: CATSRPGGTEAFF
CDR3nt: TGTGCCACCAGCAGGCCCGGGGGGACTGAAGCTTTCTTT
v_gene: TRBV15
len: 13
abundance: -
d_gene: -
j_gene: TRBJ1-1

CDR3aa: CSALGAGDSYEQYF
CDR3nt: TGCAGCGCTTTGGGAGCGGGGGATTCCTACGAGCAGTACTTC
v_gene: TRBV29-1
len: 14
abundance: once
d_gene: TRBD2
j_gene: TRBJ2-7

CDR3aa: CASSVGGSTEAFF
CDR3nt: TGTGCCAGCAGTGTGGGGGGTAGCACTGAAGCTTTCTTT
v_gene: TRBV2
len: 13
abundance: -
d_gene: -
j_gene: TRBJ1-1

CDR3aa: CASSMTGNTGNTIYF
CDR3nt: TGCGCCAGCAGCATGACAGGGAATACAGGAAACACCATATATTTT
v_gene: TRBV5-1
len: 15
abundance: -
d_gene: TRBD1
j_gene: TRBJ1-3

CDR3aa: CAWSARGNQPQHF
CDR3nt: TGTGCCTGGAGTGCCAGGGGGAATCAGCCCCAGCATTTT
v_gene: TRBV30
len: 13
abundance: -
d_gene: TRBD1
j_gene: TRBJ1-5

CDR3aa: CASSYGGGGNQPQHF
CDR3nt: TGTGCCAGCAGTTACGGAGGGGGCGGTAATCAGCCCCAGCATTTT
v_gene: TRBV6-2/TRBV6-3
len: 15
abundance: -
d_gene: TRBD1
j_gene: TRBJ1-5

CDR3aa: CASSYSGTGGYEKLFF
CDR3nt: TGTGCCAGCAGTTACTCGGGGACAGGGGGCTATGAAAAACTGTTTTTT
v_gene: TRBV6-6
len: 16
abundance: -
d_gene: TRBD1
j_gene: TRBJ1-4

CDR3aa: CSVETGSLSYEQYF
CDR3nt: TGCAGCGTTGAGACAGGGTCCCTTTCCTACGAGCAGTACTTC
v_gene: TRBV29-1
len: 14
abundance: -
d_gene: TRBD1
j_gene: TRBJ2-7

CDR3aa: CASSLPGTATAEAFF
CDR3nt: TGTGCCAGCAGCCTCCCAGGGACAGCTACGGCTGAAGCTTTCTTT
v_gene: TRBV5-6
len: 15
abundance: -
d_gene: TRBD1
j_gene: TRBJ1-1

CDR3aa: CATSDHGTGTEAFF
CDR3nt: TGTGCCACCAGTGACCATGGGACAGGGACTGAAGCTTTCTTT
v_gene: TRBV24-1
len: 14
abundance: -
d_gene: TRBD1
j_gene: TRBJ1-1

CDR3aa: CASSWRGGYNEQFF
CDR3nt: TGTGCCAGCAGTTGGCGAGGGGGCTACAATGAGCAGTTCTTC
v_gene: TRBV2
len: 14
abundance: -
d_gene: -
j_gene: TRBJ2-1

CDR3aa: CARDKQGGNTEAFF
CDR3nt: TGTGCCAGGGACAAGCAGGGAGGAAACACTGAAGCTTTCTTT
v_gene: TRBV2
len: 14
abundance: -
d_gene: -
j_gene: TRBJ1-1

CDR3aa: CASSRRDTNTGELFF
CDR3nt: TGTGCCAGCAGTCGCCGCGACACTAACACCGGGGAGCTGTTTTTT
v_gene: TRBV27
len: 15
abundance: few
d_gene: -
j_gene: TRBJ2-2

CDR3aa: CASSLDSSRNQPQHF
CDR3nt: TGTGCCAGCAGCTTGGACAGTAGTCGCAATCAGCCCCAGCATTTT
v_gene: TRBV7-2
len: 15
abundance: -
d_gene: -
j_gene: TRBJ1-5